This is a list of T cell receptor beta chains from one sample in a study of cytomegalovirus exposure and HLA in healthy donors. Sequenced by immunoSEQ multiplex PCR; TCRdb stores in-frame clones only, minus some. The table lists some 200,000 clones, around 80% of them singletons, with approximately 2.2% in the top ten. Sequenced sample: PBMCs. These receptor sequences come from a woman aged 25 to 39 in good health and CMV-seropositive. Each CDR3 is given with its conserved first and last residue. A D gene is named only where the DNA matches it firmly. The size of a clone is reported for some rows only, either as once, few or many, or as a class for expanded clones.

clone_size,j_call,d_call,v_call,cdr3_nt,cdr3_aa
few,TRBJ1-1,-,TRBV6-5,TGTGCCAGCAGTTACCTCCAGGAGGGGAACACTGAAGCTTTCTTT,CASSYLQEGNTEAFF
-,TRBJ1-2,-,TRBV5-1,TGCGCCAGCAGCTTGGCGGGGGTACACTATGGCTACACCTTC,CASSLAGVHYGYTF
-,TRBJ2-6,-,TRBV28,TGTGCCAGCCTCGGTAGAGGTGGGGCCAACGTCCTGACTTTC,CASLGRGGANVLTF
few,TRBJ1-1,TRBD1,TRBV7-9,TGTGCCAGCAGCTCGTCCGGGACAGGGAGGGCTTTCTTT,CASSSSGTGRAFF
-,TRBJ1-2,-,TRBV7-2,TGTGCCAGCAGCCGATTTGTAAGCGGGGCGCGGACTAACTATGGCTACACCTTC,CASSRFVSGARTNYGYTF
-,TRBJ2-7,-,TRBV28,TGTGCCAGCAGGGACTACCTCGAGCAGTACTTC,CASRDYLEQYF
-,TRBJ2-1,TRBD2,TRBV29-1,TGCAGCGTTGAAGGGCTAGCGGGAGGCCAGAAACACAATGAGCAGTTCTTC,CSVEGLAGGQKHNEQFF
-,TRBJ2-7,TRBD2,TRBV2,TGTGCCAGCAGTGAATCCGGCGGGAGGGTCTCCTACGAGCAGTACTTC,CASSESGGRVSYEQYF
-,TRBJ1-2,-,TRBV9,TGTGCCAGCAGCGTAGTTCCGGGAAACTATGGCTACACCTTC,CASSVVPGNYGYTF
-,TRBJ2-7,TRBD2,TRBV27,TGTGCCAGCAGAGGGACTAGCGGCACCTACGAGCAGTACTTC,CASRGTSGTYEQYF
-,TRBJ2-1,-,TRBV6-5,TGTGCCAGCAGTCCACCCCCGGACAGACCCGGTGAGCAGTTCTTC,CASSPPPDRPGEQFF
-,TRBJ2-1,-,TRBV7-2,TGTGCCAGCAGCCCTGCTCGGGAGTCTTATCATGAGCAGTTCTTC,CASSPARESYHEQFF
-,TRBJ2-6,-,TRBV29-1,TGCAGCGTATTATCTGGGGCCAACGTCCTGACTTTC,CSVLSGANVLTF
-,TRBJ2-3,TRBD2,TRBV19,TGTGCCAGTAAAAACCGGGCGGGGGGCACAGATACGCAGTATTTT,CASKNRAGGTDTQYF
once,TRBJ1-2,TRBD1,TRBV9,TGTGCCAGCAGTGGCGGAGGGGGCGACTATGGCTACACCTTC,CASSGGGGDYGYTF
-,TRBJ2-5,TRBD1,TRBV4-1,TGCGCCAGCAGCCAACAGCCCGGGACAGAAGAGACCCAGTACTTC,CASSQQPGTEETQYF
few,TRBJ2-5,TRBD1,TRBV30,TGTGCCTGGAGTCGGGACAGGGGGCCCCGTGAGACCCAGTACTTC,CAWSRDRGPRETQYF
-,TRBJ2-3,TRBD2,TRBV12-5,TGTGCTAGTGGCCGGACTAGCGGGGGGGCGATAGATACGCAGTATTTT,CASGRTSGGAIDTQYF
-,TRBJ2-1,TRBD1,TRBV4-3,TGCGCCAGCAGCCAAGACCCGGTGACAGGGCTCGATGAGCAGTTCTTC,CASSQDPVTGLDEQFF
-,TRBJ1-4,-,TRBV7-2,TGTGCCAGCAGCTTAGTTATCCAGACTAATGAAAAACTGTTTTTT,CASSLVIQTNEKLFF
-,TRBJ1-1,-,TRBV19,TGTGCCAGTAGTATACAGGGTTCGAACACTGAAGCTTTCTTT,CASSIQGSNTEAFF
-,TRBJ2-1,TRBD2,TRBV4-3,TGCGCCAGCAGCCAAGATCCAGGGGCGGGGGGAACCTACAATGAGCAGTTCTTC,CASSQDPGAGGTYNEQFF
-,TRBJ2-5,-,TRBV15,TGTGCCACCAGCAGAGATGGCAGGGAAGAGACCCAGTACTTC,CATSRDGREETQYF
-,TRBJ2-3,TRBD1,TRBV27,TGTGCCAGCAGTTTATCCACAGGGACAGTGGAAGATACGCAGTATTTT,CASSLSTGTVEDTQYF
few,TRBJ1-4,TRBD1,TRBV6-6,TGTGCCAGCAGTTACGGGACAGGAAATGAAAAACTGTTTTTT,CASSYGTGNEKLFF
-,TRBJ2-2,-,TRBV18,TGTGCCAGCTCACCACTTAACGGGAGAATGAACACCGGGGAGCTGTTTTTT,CASSPLNGRMNTGELFF
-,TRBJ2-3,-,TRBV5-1,TGCGCCAGCAGCTTGGCCCTGGCGGGTTTCGGTGGCACAGATACGCAGTATTTT,CASSLALAGFGGTDTQYF
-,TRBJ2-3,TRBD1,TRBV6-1,TGTGCCAGCGATAGGACAGGGTCCACCACAGATACGCAGTATTTT,CASDRTGSTTDTQYF